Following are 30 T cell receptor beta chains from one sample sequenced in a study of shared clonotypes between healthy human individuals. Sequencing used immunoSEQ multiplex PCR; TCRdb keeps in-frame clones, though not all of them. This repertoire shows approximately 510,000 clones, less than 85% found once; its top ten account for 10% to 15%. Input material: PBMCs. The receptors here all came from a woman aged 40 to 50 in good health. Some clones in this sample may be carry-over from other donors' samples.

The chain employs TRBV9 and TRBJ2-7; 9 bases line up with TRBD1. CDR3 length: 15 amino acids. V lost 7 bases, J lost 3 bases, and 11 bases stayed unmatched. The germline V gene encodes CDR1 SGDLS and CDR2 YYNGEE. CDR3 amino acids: CASSPEGQGFYEQYF. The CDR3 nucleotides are TGTGCCAGCTCCCCGGAGGGACAGGGCTTCTACGAGCAGTACTTC.

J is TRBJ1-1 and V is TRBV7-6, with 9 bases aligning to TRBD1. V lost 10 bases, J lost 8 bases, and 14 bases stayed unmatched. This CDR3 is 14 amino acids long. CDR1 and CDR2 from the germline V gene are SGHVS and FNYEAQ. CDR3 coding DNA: TGTGCCACAACGCGGGGACAGGGCAAGGGAGAAGCTTTCTTT. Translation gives CATTRGQGKGEAFF.

This chain's CDR3 is CASSRDSRGAYNEQFF. The CDR3 DNA reads TGTGCCAGCAGCCGGGACTCACGAGGAGCCTACAATGAGCAGTTCTTC. This chain connects TRBV5-4 to TRBJ2-1, with D tentatively TRBD2 (6 bases). Germline values: CDR1 SGHNT, CDR2 YYREEE (reference sequence). The CDR3 has 16 residues. The V and J ends lost 4 bases and 2 bases respectively, with 16 bases between them.

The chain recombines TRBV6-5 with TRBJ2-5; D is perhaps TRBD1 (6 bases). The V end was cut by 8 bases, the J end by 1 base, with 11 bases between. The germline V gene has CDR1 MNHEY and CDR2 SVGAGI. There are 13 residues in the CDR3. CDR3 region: CASGWGPQETQYF. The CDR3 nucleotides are TGTGCCAGCGGTTGGGGGCCCCAAGAGACCCAGTACTTC.

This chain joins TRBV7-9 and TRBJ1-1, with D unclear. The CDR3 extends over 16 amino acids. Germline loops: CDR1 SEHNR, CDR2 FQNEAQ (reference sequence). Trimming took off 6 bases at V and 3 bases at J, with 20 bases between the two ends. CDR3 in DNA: TGTGCCAGCAGTCCCCCCACCCGGACGAAGGACACTGAAGCTTTCTTT. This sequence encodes CASSPPTRTKDTEAFF.

In nucleotides, the CDR3 is TGTGCCAGCAGTTTCGTTGGACAGAAAGACAATGAGCAGTTCTTC. Protein: CASSFVGQKDNEQFF. The rearrangement joins TRBV28 to TRBJ2-1, with D maybe TRBD1 (6 bases). CDR3 size: 15 residues. Germline-derived CDR1 and CDR2 are MDHEN and SYDVKM. V lost 3 bases and J 5 bases, leaving 14 bases between the germline ends.

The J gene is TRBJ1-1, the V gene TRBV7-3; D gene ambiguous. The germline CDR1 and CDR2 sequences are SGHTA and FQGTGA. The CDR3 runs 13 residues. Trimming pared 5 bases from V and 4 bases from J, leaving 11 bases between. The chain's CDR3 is CASSPSAGTEAFF. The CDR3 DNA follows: TGTGCCAGCAGCCCCAGTGCGGGCACTGAAGCTTTCTTT.

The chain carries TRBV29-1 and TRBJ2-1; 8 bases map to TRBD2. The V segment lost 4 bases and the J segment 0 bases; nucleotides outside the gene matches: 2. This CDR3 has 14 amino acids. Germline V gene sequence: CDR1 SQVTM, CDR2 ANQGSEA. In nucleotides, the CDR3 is TGCAGCGTTGCGGGGGGGAGCTCCTACAATGAGCAGTTCTTC. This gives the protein CSVAGGSSYNEQFF.

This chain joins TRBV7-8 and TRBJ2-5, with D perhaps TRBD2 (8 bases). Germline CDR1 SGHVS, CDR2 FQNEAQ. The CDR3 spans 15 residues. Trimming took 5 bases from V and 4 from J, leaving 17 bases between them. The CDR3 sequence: CASSPREGAGETQYF. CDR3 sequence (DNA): TGTGCCAGCAGCCCCCGGGAGGGGGCAGGAGAGACCCAGTACTTC.

For the CDR3, the DNA is TGCGCCAGCAGTGGGGCAAGCGGGAGATCGTACACCGGGGAGCTGTTTTTT. It specifies CASSGASGRSYTGELFF. The chain recombines TRBV10-2 with TRBJ2-2; 8 nucleotides match TRBD2. Per the germline V gene, CDR1 is WSHSY and CDR2 is SAAADI. CDR3 length equals 17 residues. V shed 4 bases, J shed 3 bases, and the junction held 10 bases outside the gene matches.

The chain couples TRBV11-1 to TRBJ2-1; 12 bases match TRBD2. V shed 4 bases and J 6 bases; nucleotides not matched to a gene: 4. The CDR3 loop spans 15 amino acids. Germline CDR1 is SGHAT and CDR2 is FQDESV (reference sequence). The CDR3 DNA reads TGTGCCAGCAGCTGGACTAGCGGGAACAGCAATGAGCAGTTCTTC. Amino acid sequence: CASSWTSGNSNEQFF. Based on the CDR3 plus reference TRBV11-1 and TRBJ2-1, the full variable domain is EAEVAQSPRYKITEKSQAVAFWCDPISGHATLYWYRQILGQGPELLVQFQDESVVDDSQLPKDRFSAERLKGVDSTLKIQPAELGDSAMYLCASSWTSGNSNEQFFGPGTRLTVL.

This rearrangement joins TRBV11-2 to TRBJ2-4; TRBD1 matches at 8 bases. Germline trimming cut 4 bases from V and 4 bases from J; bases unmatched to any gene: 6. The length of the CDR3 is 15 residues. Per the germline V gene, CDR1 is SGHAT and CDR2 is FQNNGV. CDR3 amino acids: CASSSTRTGKNIQYF. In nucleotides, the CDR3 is TGTGCCAGCAGCTCGACGAGGACAGGGAAAAACATTCAGTACTTC. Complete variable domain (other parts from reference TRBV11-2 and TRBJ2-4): EAGVAQSPRYKIIEKRQSVAFWCNPISGHATLYWYQQILGQGPKLLIQFQNNGVVDDSQLPKDRFSAERLKGVDSTLKIQPAKLEDSAVYLCASSSTRTGKNIQYFGAGTRLSVL.

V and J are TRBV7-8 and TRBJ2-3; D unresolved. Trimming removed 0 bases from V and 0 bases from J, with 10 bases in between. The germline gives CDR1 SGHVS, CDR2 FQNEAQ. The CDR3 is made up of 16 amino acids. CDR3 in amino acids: CASSLAGDTSTDTQYF. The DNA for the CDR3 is TGTGCCAGCAGCTTAGCGGGCGATACTAGCACAGATACGCAGTATTTT. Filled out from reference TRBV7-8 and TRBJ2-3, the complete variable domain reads GAGVSQSPRYKVAKRGQDVALRCDPISGHVSLFWYQQALGQGPEFLTYFQNEAQLDKSGLPSDRFFAERPEGSVSTLKIQRTQQEDSAVYLCASSLAGDTSTDTQYFGPGTRLTVL.

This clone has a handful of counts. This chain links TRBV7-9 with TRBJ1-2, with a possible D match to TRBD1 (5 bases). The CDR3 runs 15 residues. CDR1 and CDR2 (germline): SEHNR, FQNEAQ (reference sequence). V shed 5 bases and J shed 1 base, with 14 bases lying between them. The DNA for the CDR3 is TGTGCCAGCAGCCCACAGGTCTCGGTTAACTATGGCTACACCTTC. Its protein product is CASSPQVSVNYGYTF.

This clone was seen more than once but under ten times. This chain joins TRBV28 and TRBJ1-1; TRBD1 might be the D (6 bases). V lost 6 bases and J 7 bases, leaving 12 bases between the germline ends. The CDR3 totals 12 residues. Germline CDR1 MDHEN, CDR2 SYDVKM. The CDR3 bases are TGTGCCAGCAGGTCACAGGGTCGTGAAGCTTTCTTT. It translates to CASRSQGREAFF.

The CDR3 region has the DNA TGTGCTAGTGGTTTGGCCCCCCGCTCGGGGCCTGGGACCCAGTACTTC. It specifies CASGLAPRSGPGTQYF. The genes are TRBV12-5 and TRBJ2-5; D is perhaps TRBD1 or TRBD2 (5 bases each). CDR1 is LGHNT, CDR2 FRNRAP, per germline. This CDR3 is 16 amino acids long. Trimming left V 1 base short and J 7 bases short, with 19 bases between.

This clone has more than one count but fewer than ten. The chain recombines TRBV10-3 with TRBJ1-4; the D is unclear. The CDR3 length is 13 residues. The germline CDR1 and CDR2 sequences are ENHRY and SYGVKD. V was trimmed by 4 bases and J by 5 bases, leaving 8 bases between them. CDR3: CAISATKNEKLFF. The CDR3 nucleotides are TGTGCCATCAGTGCCACCAAAAATGAAAAACTGTTTTTT.

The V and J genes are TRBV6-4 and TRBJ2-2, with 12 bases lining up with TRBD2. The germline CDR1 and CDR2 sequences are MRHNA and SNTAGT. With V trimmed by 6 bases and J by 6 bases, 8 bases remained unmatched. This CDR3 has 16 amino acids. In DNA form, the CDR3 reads TGTGCCAGCAGCCTAGAGGGACTAGCGGGCGCCGGGGAGCTGTTTTTT. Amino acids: CASSLEGLAGAGELFF.

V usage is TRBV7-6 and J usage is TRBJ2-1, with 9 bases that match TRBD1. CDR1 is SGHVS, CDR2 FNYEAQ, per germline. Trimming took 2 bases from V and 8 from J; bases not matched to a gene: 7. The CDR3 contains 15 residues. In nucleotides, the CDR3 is TGTGCCAGCAGCTTACCTGGACAGGGGAAGTATGAGCAGTTCTTC. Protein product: CASSLPGQGKYEQFF.

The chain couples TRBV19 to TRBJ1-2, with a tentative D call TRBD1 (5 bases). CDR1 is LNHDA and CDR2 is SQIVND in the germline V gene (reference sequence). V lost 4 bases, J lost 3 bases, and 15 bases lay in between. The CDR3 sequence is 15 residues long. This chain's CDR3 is CASSRGPLIDYGYTF. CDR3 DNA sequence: TGTGCCAGTAGTAGGGGACCCCTCATTGACTATGGCTACACCTTC. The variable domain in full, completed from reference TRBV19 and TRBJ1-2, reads DGGITQSPKYLFRKEGQNVTLSCEQNLNHDAMYWYRQDPGQGLRLIYYSQIVNDFQKGDIAEGYSVSREKKESFPLTVTSAQKNPTAFYLCASSRGPLIDYGYTFGSGTRLTVV.

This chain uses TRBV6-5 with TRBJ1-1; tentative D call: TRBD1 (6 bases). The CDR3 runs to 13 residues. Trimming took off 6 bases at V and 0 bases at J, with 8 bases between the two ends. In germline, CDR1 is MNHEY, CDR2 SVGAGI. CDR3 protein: CASRKGVNTEAFF. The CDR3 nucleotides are TGTGCCAGCAGAAAGGGGGTGAACACTGAAGCTTTCTTT.

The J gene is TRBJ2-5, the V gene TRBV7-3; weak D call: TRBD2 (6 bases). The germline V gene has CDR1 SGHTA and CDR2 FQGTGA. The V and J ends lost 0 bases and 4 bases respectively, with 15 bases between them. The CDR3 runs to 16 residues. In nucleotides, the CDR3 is TGTGCCAGCAGCTTAACGGGGGGTATCGCGCGAGAGACCCAGTACTTC. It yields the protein CASSLTGGIARETQYF.

The CDR3 region is CASSSRDSTDTQYF. The CDR3 DNA reads TGTGCCAGCAGTTCTCGGGACTCCACAGATACGCAGTATTTT. This chain connects TRBV11-1 to TRBJ2-3; maybe TRBD2 (6 bases). Germline V gives CDR1 SGHAT, CDR2 FQDESV (reference sequence). Trimming stripped 6 bases from V and 2 bases from J, with 12 bases between. CDR3 length: 14 residues.

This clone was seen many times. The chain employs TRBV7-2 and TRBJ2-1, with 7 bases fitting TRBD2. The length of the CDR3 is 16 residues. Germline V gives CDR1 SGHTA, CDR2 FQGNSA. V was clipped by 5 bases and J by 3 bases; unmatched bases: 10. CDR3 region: CASSRARVAGYNEQFF. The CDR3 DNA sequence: TGTGCCAGCAGCCGCGCCAGGGTAGCGGGCTACAATGAGCAGTTCTTC.

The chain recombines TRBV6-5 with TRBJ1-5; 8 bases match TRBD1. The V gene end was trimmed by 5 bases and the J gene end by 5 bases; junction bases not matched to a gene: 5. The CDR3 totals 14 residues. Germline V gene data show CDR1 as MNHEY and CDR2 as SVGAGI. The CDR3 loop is CASSLDRDDQPQHF. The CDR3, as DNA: TGTGCCAGCAGTCTGGACAGGGATGATCAGCCCCAGCATTTT.

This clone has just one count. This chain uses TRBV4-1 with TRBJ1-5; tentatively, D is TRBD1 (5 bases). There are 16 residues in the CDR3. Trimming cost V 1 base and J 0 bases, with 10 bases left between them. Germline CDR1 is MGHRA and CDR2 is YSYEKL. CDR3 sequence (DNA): TGCGCCAGCAGCCAAGTCGGGGGTTATAGCAATCAGCCCCAGCATTTT. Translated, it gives CASSQVGGYSNQPQHF.

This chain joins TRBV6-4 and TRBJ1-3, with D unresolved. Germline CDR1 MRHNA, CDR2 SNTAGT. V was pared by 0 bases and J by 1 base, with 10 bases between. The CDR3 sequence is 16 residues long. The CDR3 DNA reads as TGTGCCAGCAGTGACTCGAGGTCAGAGTCTGGAAACACCATATATTTT. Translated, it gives CASSDSRSESGNTIYF.

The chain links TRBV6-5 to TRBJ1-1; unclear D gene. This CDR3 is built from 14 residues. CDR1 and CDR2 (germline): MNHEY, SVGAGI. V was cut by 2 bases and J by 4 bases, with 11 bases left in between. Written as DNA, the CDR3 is TGTGCCAGCAGTTACGGCGGACCTGGCACTGAAGCTTTCTTT. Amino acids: CASSYGGPGTEAFF.

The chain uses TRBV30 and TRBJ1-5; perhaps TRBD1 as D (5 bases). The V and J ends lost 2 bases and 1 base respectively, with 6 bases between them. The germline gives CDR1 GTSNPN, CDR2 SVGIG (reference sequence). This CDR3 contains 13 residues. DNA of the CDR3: TGTGCCTGGAGTCGGGGGAGCAATCAGCCCCAGCATTTT. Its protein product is CAWSRGSNQPQHF.

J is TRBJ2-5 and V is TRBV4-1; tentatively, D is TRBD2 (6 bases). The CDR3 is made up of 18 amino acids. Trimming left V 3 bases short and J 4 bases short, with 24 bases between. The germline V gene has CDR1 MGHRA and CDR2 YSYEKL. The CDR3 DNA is TGCGCCAGCAGCCATTACCACGGGAGACCCCGAAGAACAGAGACCCAGTACTTC. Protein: CASSHYHGRPRRTETQYF.